Below, one T cell receptor (beta chain) is given with its context. The CDR3 runs 17 residues. The data were taken from a study of control samples from healthy donors and cancer patients. Profiled with immunoSEQ multiplex PCR; TCRdb holds only in-frame clones, not every one. The sample records about 150,000 clones, 85% to 95% being singletons. The sequencing input was blood. The chain has TRBV21-1 and TRBJ1-1; the table's D gene call, TRBD1, was not cross checked with the DNA. TRBV21-1 is termed a pseudogene. This clonotype was sampled from a man aged 50-60 years in good health. CDR3: CASSTSGHTYLNTEAFF. The DNA of the CDR3 is TGTGCCAGCAGCACCTCGGGACATACTTACTTGAACACTGAAGCTTTCTTT.